The 25 T cell receptor beta chains below come from one sample, sequenced in a study of chronic HIV infection and antiretroviral therapy. Each CDR3 protein gets one entry after TCRdb re-called the 5' RACE reads with MiXCR. The data contain 25,000 to 35,000 distinct CDR3 sequences, about 9.6% of them singletons. The sample comprised peripheral blood. These receptor sequences come from an adult who had HIV and had not received antiretroviral therapy, or was an uninfected healthy control (not recorded which).

This clonotype was observed many times. The rearrangement joins TRBV6-5 to TRBJ2-3; D unresolved. Germline V gene data show CDR1 as MNHEY and CDR2 as SVGAGI. Trimming took off 0 bases at V and 0 bases at J, with 1 base between the two ends. This CDR3 has 13 amino acids. The CDR3 DNA sequence: TGTGCCAGCAGTTACTCAAGCACAGATACGCAGTATTTT. It codes for CASSYSSTDTQYF.

At least ten counts were recorded for this clonotype. This rearrangement joins TRBV7-6 to TRBJ2-2; D not certain. Between the trimmed V and J ends, which lost 2 bases and 2 bases, there was a span of 15 bases. The CDR3 has 17 residues. The germline gives CDR1 SGHVS, CDR2 FNYEAQ. In DNA, the CDR3 is TGTGCCAGCAGCTTACTCCCCCCGGATACCAACACCGGGGAGCTGTTTTTT. Its translation is CASSLLPPDTNTGELFF.

This clonotype was seen many times. V gene TRBV4-2 combines with J gene TRBJ2-7, with a tentative D call TRBD2 (6 bases). The length of the CDR3 is 16 residues. The ends were cut back, 0 bases at V and 3 bases at J, with 15 bases in the middle. Germline V gene data show CDR1 as LGHNA and CDR2 as YNFKEQ. The CDR3, as DNA: TGTGCCAGCAGCCAAGATCACGGAGGGATTGACTACGAGCAGTACTTC. This gives the protein CASSQDHGGIDYEQYF.

This clonotype came up many times. This chain uses TRBV4-1 with TRBJ1-1, with 7 bases aligning to TRBD1. The CDR3 is 16 amino acids. Germline V gene data show CDR1 as MGHRA and CDR2 as YSYEKL. Germline trimming cut 0 bases from V and 5 bases from J; bases unmatched to any gene: 9. CDR3 region: CASSQEKRQGVTEAFF. The CDR3 DNA is TGCGCCAGCAGCCAAGAAAAGAGGCAGGGGGTAACTGAAGCTTTCTTT.

V usage is TRBV6-2 or TRBV6-3 and J usage is TRBJ1-1; D call uncertain. This CDR3 is 14 amino acids long. Germline loops: CDR1 MNHEY, CDR2 SVGEGT. Between the trimmed V and J ends, which lost 2 bases and 1 base, there was a span of 8 bases. The CDR3 nucleotides read TGTGCCAGCAGTTACGACTTAGAGAACACTGAAGCTTTCTTT. Translated: CASSYDLENTEAFF.

At least ten counts were recorded for this clonotype. The V gene is TRBV28, the J gene TRBJ2-7; D gene uncertain. Looked up from germline, CDR1 is MDHEN and CDR2 is SYDVKM. The CDR3 consists of 12 residues. Trimming took 8 bases from V and 3 from J, leaving 11 bases between them. The CDR3 nucleotides are TGTGCCAGCTCCCCCCAAGACTACGAGCAGTACTTC. Translation gives CASSPQDYEQYF. The variable domain in full, with the rest retrieved from reference TRBV28 and TRBJ2-7, is DVKVTQSSRYLVKRTGEKVFLECVQDMDHENMFWYRQDPGLGLRLIYFSYDVKMKEKGDIPEGYSVSREKKERFSLILESASTNQTSMYLCASSPQDYEQYFGPGTRLTVT.

This clonotype was seen many times. V is TRBV27 and J is TRBJ1-5; D is ambiguous. V lost 6 bases and J lost 1, with 10 bases in between. There are 14 residues in the CDR3. Germline CDR1 MNHEY, CDR2 SMNVEV (reference sequence). In nucleotides, the CDR3 is TGTGCCAGCAGAGGGCCCGGGAGCAATCAGCCCCAGCATTTT. Translated, it gives CASRGPGSNQPQHF.

The chain recombines TRBV6-2 or TRBV6-3 with TRBJ1-5; D not resolved. With 4 bases removed from V and 4 bases from J, the gap between germline ends came to 8 bases. Germline V gene data show CDR1 as MNHEY and CDR2 as SVGEGT. The CDR3 extends over 13 amino acids. In DNA form, the CDR3 reads TGTGCCAGCAGTTCCCGCCGAAATCAGCCCCAGCATTTT. This translates into CASSSRRNQPQHF.

The chain carries TRBV4-2 and TRBJ2-7; tentatively, D is TRBD1 (5 bases). This CDR3 spans 15 amino acids. The germline V and J ends were trimmed by 2 bases and 2 bases, with 13 bases remaining between them. The germline V gene encodes CDR1 LGHNA and CDR2 YNFKEQ. The CDR3 region is CASSQTGDRAYEQYF. DNA of the CDR3: TGTGCCAGCAGCCAAACAGGTGACCGGGCCTACGAGCAGTACTTC.

This clonotype appeared once. The chain is built from TRBV20-1 and TRBJ2-1; 9 bases are shared with TRBD2. Germline CDR1 is DFQATT and CDR2 is SNEGSKA (reference sequence). The CDR3 contains 15 residues. V dropped 5 bases and J dropped 9; count of bases not matched to a gene: 14. CDR3 DNA: TGCAGTGCTGAAGGGCCTAGCGGGGAACGGGGTGAGCAGTTCTTC. Its translation is CSAEGPSGERGEQFF.

At least ten counts were recorded for this clonotype. CDR3: CGSTSGIDEQFF. CDR3 nucleotide sequence: TGCGGGAGTACTAGCGGGATAGATGAGCAGTTCTTC. The chain has TRBV20-1 and TRBJ2-1; TRBD2 agrees at 10 bases. This CDR3 is 12 amino acids long. CDR1 is DFQATT, CDR2 SNEGSKA, per germline (reference sequence).

This clonotype has a count of ten or more. This rearrangement joins TRBV3-2 to TRBJ2-1. TRBV3-2 is given as a pseudogene. CDR3 size: 11 residues. The CDR3 is CASNKANEQFF. DNA for the CDR3: TGTGCCAGCAATAAGGCCAATGAGCAGTTCTTC.

This clonotype qualifies as medium-sized (0.01 to 0.1%). The chain links TRBV5-4 to TRBJ2-6, with D unresolved. Trimming pared 1 base from V and 4 bases from J, leaving 3 bases between. The CDR3 extends over 13 amino acids. Germline CDR1 reads SGHNT; CDR2 reads YYREEE (reference sequence). CDR3 nucleotide sequence: TGTGCCAGCAGCTTGCTCGGGGCCAACGTCCTGACTTTC. This sequence encodes CASSLLGANVLTF.

The chain joins TRBV7-9 to TRBJ1-3; D not resolved. The germline CDR1 and CDR2 sequences are SEHNR and FQNEAQ (reference sequence). V was cut by 1 base and J by 1 base, with 8 bases left in between. CDR3 length equals 15 residues. CDR3 region: CASSLGSSSGNTIYF. The CDR3 DNA follows: TGTGCCAGCAGCTTAGGGTCATCTTCTGGAAACACCATATATTTT.

This chain connects TRBV2 to TRBJ1-1; tentatively, D is TRBD1 (5 bases). CDR3 length: 10 residues. V was trimmed by 9 bases and J by 11 bases, leaving 13 bases between them. Germline V gene sequence: CDR1 SNHLY, CDR2 FYNNEI. The chain's CDR3 is CAREGPGAFF. The CDR3 nucleotides are TGTGCCAGGGAGGGACCAGGGGCTTTCTTT. The full variable domain, completed using reference TRBV2 and TRBJ1-1, is EPEVTQTPSHQVTQMGQEVILRCVPISNHLYFYWYRQILGQKVEFLVSFYNNEISEKSEIFDDQFSVERPDGSNFTLKIRSTKLEDSAMYFCAREGPGAFFGQGTRLTVV.

This clonotype was found many times. The V gene is TRBV19, the J gene TRBJ2-2; 9 bases match TRBD2. V was clipped by 0 bases and J by 1 base; unmatched bases: 9. The V gene's germline CDR1 is LNHDA and CDR2 SQIVND (reference sequence). CDR3 length: 19 residues. CDR3 sequence: CASSIDLISGSGNTGELFF. For the CDR3, the DNA is TGTGCCAGTAGTATAGATCTTATTAGCGGGAGTGGGAACACCGGGGAGCTGTTTTTT.

The chain has TRBV29-1 and TRBJ1-1; the match to TRBD1 covers 9 bases. Germline-derived CDR1 and CDR2 are SQVTM and ANQGSEA. The V segment lost 7 bases and the J segment 11 bases; nucleotides outside the gene matches: 11. The CDR3 is 12 residues long. This chain's CDR3 is CSAVPGQGSAFF. In nucleotides, the CDR3 is TGCAGCGCTGTACCGGGACAGGGCTCTGCTTTCTTT.

This clonotype showed up many times. This sequence joins TRBV2 and TRBJ2-7, with TRBD1 as a possible D gene (5 bases). V shed 8 bases and J shed 3 bases, with 14 bases lying between them. The length of the CDR3 is 13 residues. CDR1 is SNHLY, CDR2 FYNNEI, per germline. Here the CDR3 reads CASGRAQGYEQYF. Here the CDR3 DNA reads TGTGCCAGCGGCCGAGCCCAGGGCTACGAGCAGTACTTC.

This clonotype was counted between two and nine times. V usage is TRBV29-1 and J usage is TRBJ2-2; a weak D match, TRBD2 (5 bases). Germline loops: CDR1 SQVTM, CDR2 ANQGSEA. This CDR3 region has 13 residues. Trimming pared 6 bases from V and 3 bases from J, leaving 11 bases between. CDR3 in DNA: TGCAGCGTATCTATTAGCGACACCGGGGAGCTGTTTTTT. This codes for CSVSISDTGELFF.

This clonotype was detected only a few times. This chain joins TRBV29-1 and TRBJ2-7; 8 nucleotides agree with TRBD2. The CDR3 has 12 residues. CDR1 SQVTM and CDR2 ANQGSEA come from the germline V gene. V lost 6 bases, J lost 4 bases, and 5 bases stayed unmatched. This CDR3 is CSVLERGYEQYF. The CDR3 region has the DNA TGCAGCGTCCTAGAGCGGGGGTACGAGCAGTACTTC.

This clonotype was detected ten times or more. The CDR3 here is CSARSLAGGPEQFF. The CDR3 DNA follows: TGCAGTGCTAGAAGTCTAGCGGGGGGACCAGAGCAGTTCTTC. This chain joins TRBV20-1 and TRBJ2-1; 11 bases fit TRBD2. Germline loops: CDR1 DFQATT, CDR2 SNEGSKA (reference sequence). Trimming took 2 bases from V and 10 from J; bases not matched to a gene: 7. This CDR3 comprises 14 residues.

Many counts were recorded for this clonotype. V usage is TRBV25-1 and J usage is TRBJ1-1; no reliable D call. CDR1 is MGHDK, CDR2 SYGVNS, per germline. The V gene lost 1 base and the J gene lost 11 bases, with 17 bases spanning the gap. The CDR3 has 14 residues. The CDR3 coding sequence is TGTGCCAGCAGTGAATTCGTAGGGCCTGGCCGGGCTTTCTTT. This gives the protein CASSEFVGPGRAFF.

Sample share makes this clonotype medium-sized. The genes are TRBV4-2 and TRBJ2-3, with 10 positions matching TRBD2. V gave up 0 bases and J gave up 4 bases; unmatched junction bases: 1. The CDR3 runs to 15 residues. The germline CDR1 and CDR2 sequences are LGHNA and YNFKEQ. CDR3 bases: TGTGCCAGCAGCCAAGAAGCGGGGGGGCCAGATACGCAGTATTTT. Translating gives CASSQEAGGPDTQYF.

The table lists this clonotype with many counts. The chain recombines TRBV29-1 with TRBJ2-7, with 8 bases fitting TRBD1. After removal of 0 bases from V and 0 bases from J, the junction contained 4 bases not matched to a gene. The CDR3 is 15 residues long. The germline V gene encodes CDR1 SQVTM and CDR2 ANQGSEA. The CDR3 coding sequence is TGCAGCGTTGAAGATCTAGGACAGGGCTCCTACGAGCAGTACTTC. Its translation is CSVEDLGQGSYEQYF.

This clonotype was counted at least ten times. CDR3 nucleotide sequence: TGTGCCAGCACGGGTGACTCTGGAAACACCATATATTTT. Residues: CASTGDSGNTIYF. V usage is TRBV12-3 or TRBV12-4 and J usage is TRBJ1-3; the D is unclear. This CDR3 comprises 13 residues. V lost 7 bases, J lost 0 bases, and 7 bases lay in between.